This TCR beta chain was captured in a study of beta chain features in type 1 diabetes. Study-wide findings and caveats: At VDJ recombination sites, type 1 diabetes patients had fewer insertions and more deleted nucleotides. Resolution of whether HLA type affects TCRB rearrangement was not achieved here. Significant though moderate, a shortening of TCRB CDR3s appeared in all four CD4+ subsets of Type 1 diabetes patients.

Germline V gene data show CDR1 as MGHRA and CDR2 as YSYEKL. V was shortened by 1 base and J by 3 bases, with 12 bases between the two germline ends. The CDR3 has 16 amino acids. Of the isolated RNA, all was reverse transcribed, and so the sequenced material was expressed TCRB transcripts. Assay: immunoSEQ multiplex PCR; the TCRdb copy retains only in-frame clones and omits some. The table shows approximately 160,000 clones, with roughly 8% occurring only once. On this clone: The antigen remains undetermined.

Sequencing input: central memory CD4+ T cells from blood. The sequence derives from a man aged 18 to 29 in good health. The chain recombines TRBV4-1 with TRBJ2-2; D is unresolved. The CDR3 DNA reads TGCGCCAGCAGCCAAGTGAGTCTGAAAGACACCGGGGAGCTGTTTTTT. It is translated as CASSQVSLKDTGELFF.